This T cell receptor beta chain was captured by sequencing in a study of response to subunit inactivated influenza vaccine. Each CDR3 protein is one row after TCRdb ran MiXCR on the RT-PCR reads. The table has more than 200,000 distinct CDR3 sequences, over 9% seen once; the top ten hold 7.8%. Points from the study as a whole: There was a suggestion from the authors that each seasonal influenza vaccination recruits few new T cells.

This clonotype was recorded many times. Its antigen is undetermined. Its ends do not fully match the called genes, so a read error is possible. Germline values: CDR1 SGHTA, CDR2 FQGNSA. This CDR3 comprises 15 residues. This specimen was non-naive T cells sorted from PBMCs, taken roughly 2 weeks before vaccination. The TCR sequence derives from a man aged 50 to 60 who received an inactivated influenza vaccine. V usage is TRBV7-2 and J usage is TRBJ2-5; 10 bases are shared with TRBD2. The CDR3 protein is CASSLKSGLAVLRDF. The CDR3 DNA sequence: TGTGCCAGCAGCTTAAAGTCTGGACTAGCGGTCCTACGGGACTTC.